These 29 T cell receptor beta chains were all obtained from the same sample, sequenced in a study of cytomegalovirus exposure and HLA in healthy donors. Primers: 60 Vbeta forward and 13 Jbeta reverse. Generated by immunoSEQ multiplex PCR, the TCRdb table keeps only in-frame clones and is missing some. The data show approximately 100,000 clones, with around 79% seen just once and 2.5% to 3.5% held by the top ten. The source material was PBMCs. The receptors were sampled from a middle-aged woman in good health and CMV-seronegative.

V is TRBV7-2 and J is TRBJ2-3, with D maybe TRBD2 (6 bases). V lost 5 bases to trimming and J lost 8 bases, with 11 bases between them. CDR3 length: 12 amino acids. CDR1 SGHTA and CDR2 FQGNSA come from the germline V gene. CDR3: CASSQQEGTQYF. The DNA of the CDR3 is TGTGCCAGCAGCCAACAGGAGGGTACGCAGTATTTT.

CDR3 region: CASSAAALAYQETQYF. In DNA form, the CDR3 reads TGTGCCAGCAGCGCGGCGGCGCTAGCGTACCAAGAGACCCAGTACTTC. This chain joins TRBV9 and TRBJ2-5, with a weak D call TRBD2 (6 bases). Germline lookup yields CDR1 SGDLS and CDR2 YYNGEE. The CDR3 loop spans 16 amino acids. V was clipped by 3 bases and J by 0 bases, with 15 bases between them.

This chain joins TRBV7-2 and TRBJ2-2; 9 bases map to TRBD1. After removal of 3 bases from V and 5 bases from J, the junction contained 10 bases not matched to a gene. Germline V gene data show CDR1 as SGHTA and CDR2 as FQGNSA. This CDR3 is built from 17 residues. In nucleotides, the CDR3 is TGTGCCAGCAGCTTGGGGGGACAGGGTTATCGTACCGGGGAGCTGTTTTTT. Encoded protein: CASSLGGQGYRTGELFF.

In DNA form, the CDR3 reads TGTGCCAGCAGTTACTCGTACGGGTTGGGCGAGCAGTACTTC. Translated: CASSYSYGLGEQYF. The V gene is TRBV6-6, the J gene TRBJ2-7; D is uncertain. In germline, CDR1 is MNHNY, CDR2 SVGAGI (reference sequence). This CDR3 has 14 amino acids. Trimming shortened V by 0 bases and J by 6 bases, and 12 bases separated the two germline ends.

The rearrangement joins TRBV28 to TRBJ2-7; 7 bases fit TRBD2. The CDR3 contains 17 residues. Germline trimming cut 4 bases from V and 5 bases from J; bases unmatched to any gene: 17. Germline lookup yields CDR1 MDHEN and CDR2 SYDVKM. DNA of the CDR3: TGTGCCAGCAGTTCCTACCCTAGACTAGCAGGACTCGACGAGCAGTACTTC. The encoded protein is CASSSYPRLAGLDEQYF.

The chain links TRBV28 to TRBJ2-7; 10 bases agree with TRBD2. This CDR3 contains 14 residues. The V segment lost 6 bases and the J segment 5 bases; nucleotides outside the gene matches: 7. Germline assignment: CDR1 MDHEN and CDR2 SYDVKM. CDR3 sequence reads: CASRASGRAHEQYF. CDR3 nucleotide sequence: TGTGCCAGCAGAGCAAGCGGGAGGGCCCACGAGCAGTACTTC.

This clone was seen once. The rearrangement uses TRBV10-3 and TRBJ1-1; perhaps TRBD1 as D (5 bases). The CDR3 sequence is 13 residues long. V lost 10 bases and J lost 3, with 15 bases in between. Germline values: CDR1 ENHRY, CDR2 SYGVKD. CDR3 in amino acids: CATLRGEYTEAFF. The CDR3 DNA follows: TGTGCCACCCTCCGGGGGGAATACACTGAAGCTTTCTTT.

The gene calls are TRBV11-2 and TRBJ2-5; 7 bases match TRBD2. The CDR3 loop spans 17 amino acids. V was clipped by 5 bases and J by 1 base; unmatched bases: 13. Looked up from germline, CDR1 is SGHAT and CDR2 is FQNNGV. CDR3 in DNA: TGTGCCAGCAGCCCCACTGGGGCTAGCGGTTCCCAAGAGACCCAGTACTTC. It specifies CASSPTGASGSQETQYF.

The rearrangement links TRBV5-4 to TRBJ2-3, with 10 bases lining up with TRBD2. The CDR3 is made up of 16 amino acids. J was trimmed by 5 bases and V by 3 bases; bases with no gene match: 9. The germline V gene encodes CDR1 SGHNT and CDR2 YYREEE (reference sequence). The CDR3 reads CASSWSTSGIGDTQYF. The CDR3 nucleotides are TGTGCCAGCAGCTGGTCAACTAGCGGGATTGGAGATACGCAGTATTTT.

The J gene is TRBJ1-1, the V gene TRBV30, with D possibly TRBD1 on 6 matching bases. The V end lost 3 bases, the J end lost 0 bases, and 11 bases lay between the germline ends. The CDR3 has 14 amino acids. Germline V lookup: CDR1 GTSNPN, CDR2 SVGIG (reference sequence). For the CDR3, the DNA is TGTGCCTGGAGGGGGGACACCGTGAACACTGAAGCTTTCTTT. Translation: CAWRGDTVNTEAFF. Full variable domain (remainder filled in from reference TRBV30 and TRBJ1-1): SQTIHQWPATLVQPVGSPLSLECTVEGTSNPNLYWYRQAAGRGLQLLFYSVGIGQISSEVPQNLSASRPQDRQFILSSKKLLLSDSGFYLCAWRGDTVNTEAFFGQGTRLTVV.

The V and J genes are TRBV7-9 and TRBJ2-2; 7 bases line up with TRBD2. Per the germline V gene, CDR1 is SEHNR and CDR2 is FQNEAQ (reference sequence). J was trimmed by 7 bases and V by 5 bases; bases with no gene match: 10. The CDR3 consists of 15 residues. The CDR3 DNA reads as TGTGCCAGCAGCCACGCCGGACTAGTGATCGGGGAGCTGTTTTTT. Translation: CASSHAGLVIGELFF.

This clone has a single count. The chain has TRBV6-1 and TRBJ2-7; D perhaps matches TRBD2 (5 bases). The CDR3 loop spans 14 amino acids. V was shortened by 5 bases and J by 3 bases, with 14 bases between the two germline ends. Germline assignment: CDR1 MNHNS and CDR2 SASEGT. This chain's CDR3 is CASSPRRGNYEQYF. The CDR3 coding sequence is TGTGCCAGCAGTCCACGCCGGGGAAACTACGAGCAGTACTTC.

The rearrangement joins TRBV7-2 to TRBJ2-7, with D perhaps matching TRBD1 (6 bases). V shed 1 base and J shed 3 bases, with 7 bases lying between them. Germline CDR1 reads SGHTA; CDR2 reads FQGNSA. The CDR3 runs 13 residues. This CDR3 reads CASSLGQDYEQYF. Written as DNA, the CDR3 is TGTGCCAGCAGCTTAGGACAGGACTACGAGCAGTACTTC.

The chain combines TRBV15 with TRBJ2-7, with 10 bases identical to TRBD2. Germline V gene sequence: CDR1 LNHNV, CDR2 YYDKDF (reference sequence). There are 17 residues in the CDR3. V lost 3 bases to trimming and J lost 0 bases; unmatched junction nucleotides: 8. The CDR3 region is CATSSGGTSVFSYEQYF. As DNA, the CDR3 is TGTGCCACCAGCAGCGGAGGGACTAGCGTATTCTCCTACGAGCAGTACTTC.

V gene TRBV9 combines with J gene TRBJ2-2; 9 bases fit TRBD2. Trimming at V came to 4 bases and at J to 3 bases, leaving 10 bases not matched to a gene. The CDR3 extends over 17 amino acids. The V gene's germline CDR1 is SGDLS and CDR2 YYNGEE. The CDR3 spells CASSITSSGMDTGELFF. The CDR3 DNA sequence: TGTGCCAGCAGCATAACCTCTAGCGGGATGGACACCGGGGAGCTGTTTTTT. Complete variable domain (other parts from reference TRBV9 and TRBJ2-2): DSGVTQTPKHLITATGQRVTLRCSPRSGDLSVYWYQQSLDQGLQFLIQYYNGEERAKGNILERFSAQQFPDLHSELNLSSLELGDSALYFCASSITSSGMDTGELFFGEGSRLTVL.

The chain has TRBV6-6 and TRBJ1-1; D is perhaps TRBD1 (5 bases). V was clipped by 4 bases and J by 1 base, with 10 bases between them. The CDR3 totals 14 residues. From germline, CDR1 is MNHNY and CDR2 SVGAGI (reference sequence). CDR3 protein: CASSSSDRNTEAFF. The CDR3 DNA sequence: TGTGCCAGCAGTTCTTCTGACAGGAACACTGAAGCTTTCTTT.

There are a few counts of this clone. This sequence joins TRBV5-1 and TRBJ2-7; 8 bases fit TRBD1. This CDR3 is built from 15 residues. V gave up 1 base and J gave up 5 bases; unmatched junction bases: 8. Germline V gives CDR1 SGHRS, CDR2 YFSETQ. The CDR3 loop reads CASSLTVTGADEQYF. CDR3 nucleotides: TGCGCCAGCAGCTTGACTGTGACAGGGGCGGACGAGCAGTACTTC.

This clone was seen a handful of times. V gene TRBV5-1 combines with J gene TRBJ1-1; D possibly corresponds to TRBD1 (6 bases). The CDR3 has 15 residues. The germline CDR1 and CDR2 sequences are SGHRS and YFSETQ. V lost 0 bases to trimming and J lost 4 bases, with 13 bases between them. CDR3 sequence (DNA): TGCGCCAGCAGCTTGGAGGGGGAGGGGGGCACTGAAGCTTTCTTT. This translates into CASSLEGEGGTEAFF.

The CDR3 nucleotides read TGTGCCAGCAGCTTTGGACTACTTTACAATGAGCAGTTCTTC. This codes for CASSFGLLYNEQFF. The chain recombines TRBV12-1 with TRBJ2-1; the table gives TRBD2 as D, unverified against the DNA. TRBV12-1 is deemed a pseudogene. The CDR3 has 14 amino acids.

This chain uses TRBV4-3 with TRBJ2-1, with TRBD1 matching 8 bases. The CDR3 has 14 amino acids. V trimming: 4 bases; J trimming: 5 bases; junction bases outside the gene matches: 4. Germline V lookup: CDR1 LGHNA, CDR2 YSLEER. The CDR3 bases are TGCGCCAGCAGCCTGGACAGGGAAGACAATGAGCAGTTCTTC. It yields the protein CASSLDREDNEQFF.

In this sample, this clone turned up a few times. This rearrangement joins TRBV7-2 to TRBJ2-2; 10 nucleotides line up with TRBD2. Losses at the gene ends were 1 base for V and 9 bases for J; bases not matched to a gene: 5. Germline V lookup: CDR1 SGHTA, CDR2 FQGNSA. The CDR3 covers 15 residues. The chain's CDR3 is CASSLGASGRRELFF. The CDR3 DNA reads TGTGCCAGCAGCTTAGGGGCTAGCGGGAGAAGGGAGCTGTTTTTT.

The chain links TRBV5-1 to TRBJ2-1; D is undetermined. Trimming left V 1 base short and J 3 bases short, with 8 bases between. This CDR3 contains 14 residues. Germline lookup yields CDR1 SGHRS and CDR2 YFSETQ. The CDR3 loop reads CASSLTHNYNEQFF. CDR3 in DNA: TGCGCCAGCAGCTTGACACATAACTACAATGAGCAGTTCTTC.

The CDR3 loop reads CASSLSGYGYNEQFF. CDR3 in DNA: TGTGCCAGCAGTTTATCCGGGTATGGATACAATGAGCAGTTCTTC. This chain links TRBV27 with TRBJ2-1; no definite D call. This CDR3 region has 15 residues. Trimming removed 0 bases from V and 4 bases from J, with 10 bases in between. Per germline, CDR1 MNHEY and CDR2 SMNVEV (reference sequence).

This clone has a single count. The chain links TRBV28 to TRBJ1-3, with 8 bases aligning to TRBD1. V was pared by 10 bases and J by 0 bases, with 8 bases of the junction left unmatched. The CDR3 contains 15 residues. Looked up from germline, CDR1 is MDHEN and CDR2 is SYDVKM. The CDR3 DNA is TGTGCCACCACAGGGGGGGCCAACTCTGGAAACACCATATATTTT. Its translation: CATTGGANSGNTIYF. Filled out from reference TRBV28 and TRBJ1-3, the complete variable domain reads DVKVTQSSRYLVKRTGEKVFLECVQDMDHENMFWYRQDPGLGLRLIYFSYDVKMKEKGDIPEGYSVSREKKERFSLILESASTNQTSMYLCATTGGANSGNTIYFGEGSWLTVV.

The table lists this clone with a few counts. The J gene is TRBJ1-2, the V gene TRBV6-1, with TRBD1 as a possible D gene (5 bases). The germline CDR1 and CDR2 sequences are MNHNS and SASEGT. CDR3 length: 15 residues. V dropped 10 bases and J dropped 8 bases, with 26 bases sitting between them. DNA for the CDR3: TGTGCCATCAAGAAGTCCCGGGACTCAAGTTTCGGCTACACCTTC. This gives the protein CAIKKSRDSSFGYTF.

The V and J genes are TRBV7-9 and TRBJ2-1; 14 bases align to TRBD2. Trimming at V came to 7 bases and at J to 2 bases, leaving 7 bases not matched to a gene. This CDR3 is built from 17 residues. The germline V gene has CDR1 SEHNR and CDR2 FQNEAQ (reference sequence). CDR3 sequence reads: CASTPGLAGVAYNEQFF. CDR3 DNA: TGTGCCAGCACCCCGGGACTAGCGGGAGTAGCCTACAATGAGCAGTTCTTC.

This CDR3 reads CASSYGTGVAEQYF. In DNA, the CDR3 is TGTGCCAGCAGTTATGGGACAGGGGTTGCCGAGCAGTACTTC. The chain joins TRBV6-5 to TRBJ2-7; the match to TRBD1 covers 10 bases. The trim removed 3 bases at V and 6 bases at J, leaving 5 bases unmatched. Per the germline V gene, CDR1 is MNHEY and CDR2 is SVGAGI. The length of the CDR3 is 14 residues.

The genes are TRBV28 and TRBJ1-4; tentative D call: TRBD1 (5 bases). The V end lost 4 bases, the J end lost 1 base, and 16 bases lay between the germline ends. The CDR3 runs 17 residues. From germline, CDR1 is MDHEN and CDR2 SYDVKM. For the CDR3, the DNA is TGTGCCAGCAGTTCCTCCTGGGGGGGGGTAACTAATGAAAAACTGTTTTTT. It codes for CASSSSWGGVTNEKLFF.

The chain joins TRBV28 to TRBJ2-1; 8 bases agree with TRBD1. This CDR3 comprises 12 residues. The J segment lost 9 bases and the V segment lost 6 bases, leaving 4 bases of the junction unmatched. Germline lookup yields CDR1 MDHEN and CDR2 SYDVKM. CDR3 coding DNA: TGTGCCAGCAGAGACAGGGGAGGTGAGCAGTTCTTC. Its translation is CASRDRGGEQFF.